Listed below are T cell receptor beta chains from one sample, sequenced in a study of resident and recirculating memory T cells in vitiligo. Some clones are missing from TCRdb's copy, which holds only in-frame ones; the method was immunoSEQ multiplex PCR. This table holds around 43,000 clones, over 90% found once. The sample taken for sequencing was blood. The receptors were sampled from a male donor with vitiligo. The CDR3 runs from the conserved cysteine through the conserved F or W. A D gene is named only where the DNA matches it firmly.

DNA: TGTGCCAGCAGCGAAGGGACAGGGGGTTTGAATGAGCAGTTCTTC
CDR3: CASSEGTGGLNEQFF
J: TRBJ2-1
length: 15
D: TRBD1
V: TRBV7-3

DNA: TGCGCCAGCAGCCAAGAGGGGGGTGCGTATGAGCAGTTCTTC
CDR3: CASSQEGGAYEQFF
J: TRBJ2-1
length: 14
D: .
V: TRBV4-3

DNA: TGTGCCCGGAACCGGGACAGGGGATCCTACGGGCAGTACTTC
CDR3: CARNRDRGSYGQYF
J: TRBJ2-7
length: 14
D: TRBD1
V: TRBV30

DNA: TGTGCCAGCAGCTTTTCCGAGGGCCGCACTGAAGCTTTCTTT
CDR3: CASSFSEGRTEAFF
J: TRBJ1-1
length: 14
D: .
V: TRBV7-6

DNA: TGTGCCAGCAGCGTATTAACAGATACGCAGTATTTT
CDR3: CASSVLTDTQYF
J: TRBJ2-3
length: 12
D: .
V: TRBV9

DNA: TGTGCCAGCAGTGAAGTCCTTTACGGGGAAGCTTTCTTT
CDR3: CASSEVLYGEAFF
J: TRBJ1-1
length: 13
D: .
V: TRBV2

DNA: TGTGCCATCAAAAACAGAAATAATGAAAAACTGTTTTTT
CDR3: CAIKNRNNEKLFF
J: TRBJ1-4
length: 13
D: .
V: TRBV10-3

DNA: TGTGCCAGCTCACCCGGGGAGCGGTATGGCTACACCTTC
CDR3: CASSPGERYGYTF
J: TRBJ1-2
length: 13
D: .
V: TRBV18

DNA: TGTGCCATCAGTTTAGGGGTAAACACTGAAGCTTTCTTT
CDR3: CAISLGVNTEAFF
J: TRBJ1-1
length: 13
D: .
V: TRBV10-3

DNA: TGTGCCTTACAGCCCCCGGGGGGAAACACCATATATTTT
CDR3: CALQPPGGNTIYF
J: TRBJ1-3
length: 13
D: .
V: TRBV30

DNA: TGTGCCAGCAGTACAGCTAACTATGGCTACACCTTC
CDR3: CASSTANYGYTF
J: TRBJ1-2
length: 12
D: .
V: TRBV7-2

DNA: TGTGCCACCACCCGCGGGGGGCGCGGGGAGCTGTTTTTT
CDR3: CATTRGGRGELFF
J: TRBJ2-2
length: 13
D: TRBD2
V: TRBV11-1

DNA: TGTGCCAGTAGTCCAGGAGACAGGGGGCAGGGGGCAAACACCATATATTTT
CDR3: CASSPGDRGQGANTIYF
J: TRBJ1-3
length: 17
D: TRBD1
V: TRBV19

DNA: TGCGCCAGCAGCTTTAATCAGGGGGAAGAGACCCAGTACTTC
CDR3: CASSFNQGEETQYF
J: TRBJ2-5
length: 14
D: TRBD1
V: TRBV5-1

DNA: TGTGCCAGCTCACCGACAGGTGGTGAGGGCTATGGCTACACCTTC
CDR3: CASSPTGGEGYGYTF
J: TRBJ1-2
length: 15
D: .
V: TRBV18

DNA: TGCGCCAGCAGCCAATCAACAGGGATACAGCCCCAGCATTTT
CDR3: CASSQSTGIQPQHF
J: TRBJ1-5
length: 14
D: .
V: TRBV4-3

DNA: TGTGCCAGCAGCTCCACTTCAAGGACAGGGAGAAATGAGCAGTTCTTC
CDR3: CASSSTSRTGRNEQFF
J: TRBJ2-1
length: 16
D: TRBD1
V: TRBV7-8

DNA: TGTGCCAGCAGCTCGGGACAGCTGAACACTGAAGCTTTCTTT
CDR3: CASSSGQLNTEAFF
J: TRBJ1-1
length: 14
D: TRBD1
V: TRBV11-2

DNA: TGTGCCAGCAGCGTTTCGGGATGGGAGACCCAGTACTTC
CDR3: CASSVSGWETQYF
J: TRBJ2-5
length: 13
D: .
V: TRBV9

DNA: TGTGCCAGCAGCACGGGACTTCGACAAGAGACCCAGTACTTC
CDR3: CASSTGLRQETQYF
J: TRBJ2-5
length: 14
D: .
V: TRBV5-4

DNA: TGTGCCAGCAGCTTAGTCTCTGCCTACAATGAGCAGTTCTTC
CDR3: CASSLVSAYNEQFF
J: TRBJ2-1
length: 14
D: .
V: TRBV7-9

DNA: TGTGCCAGCAGTCGTCTGCGGGGAACCACCGGGGAGCTGTTTTTT
CDR3: CASSRLRGTTGELFF
J: TRBJ2-2
length: 15
D: .
V: TRBV11-3

DNA: TGTGCCAGCAGCCCAGACAGGGTCGGGTGGGATCAGCCCCAGCATTTT
CDR3: CASSPDRVGWDQPQHF
J: TRBJ1-5
length: 16
D: TRBD1
V: TRBV2

DNA: TGTGCCAGCAACCAGGGAAATTCACCCCTCCACTTT
CDR3: CASNQGNSPLHF
J: TRBJ1-6
length: 12
D: .
V: TRBV6-1

DNA: TGCGCCAGCAGCCGGGGACTAGCGGGGGGTCTTGCCACAGATACGCAGTATTTT
CDR3: CASSRGLAGGLATDTQYF
J: TRBJ2-3
length: 18
D: TRBD2
V: TRBV4-3

DNA: TGCGCCAGCAGCTTGGATAGCGGGGGGGCGGCGACCCAGTACTTC
CDR3: CASSLDSGGAATQYF
J: TRBJ2-5
length: 15
D: TRBD2
V: TRBV5-1

DNA: TGCGCCAGCAGTGGTTGGTCCGGGGAGACCCAGTACTTC
CDR3: CASSGWSGETQYF
J: TRBJ2-5
length: 13
D: .
V: TRBV5-1

DNA: TGTGCCAGCAGTGGGGGCGGAGCTAACTATGGCTACACCTTC
CDR3: CASSGGGANYGYTF
J: TRBJ1-2
length: 14
D: .
V: TRBV2

DNA: TGCGCCAGCAGCCACCTACAGGGGATTCCCAATGGCTACACCTTC
CDR3: CASSHLQGIPNGYTF
J: TRBJ1-2
length: 15
D: TRBD1
V: TRBV4-3

DNA: TGTGCCACCCTACAGGGGGTTAATGAAAAACTGTTTTTT
CDR3: CATLQGVNEKLFF
J: TRBJ1-4
length: 13
D: TRBD1
V: TRBV6-6